This T cell receptor (beta chain) stems from a study of tumor-infiltrating lymphocytes in primary liver carcinoma. The overall study: Stage T1-T3 N0M0 and a size of 4.2 to 10 cm characterized the tumors.

Co-extraction of both nucleic acids (RNA and DNA) used about 20-33 mg of unsorted bulk tissue. Patients diagnosed with primary liver carcinoma received treatment through surgical resection. Findings and limits, study-wide: Tumor tissue displayed a significantly greater top-250-clone fraction than blood (p = 0.039).

About this clonotype: Its specificity is unknown. At one end the junction does not follow the germline gene, possibly because of a read error.

Making TCR beta cDNA involved approximately 0.5 ug total RNA and a constant-region primer. Three nested multiplex PCR rounds, a slightly modified ARM-PCR method, built the TCR beta libraries. With TRBV1-TRBV30 forward primers and a C-beta reverse primer, the first two PCR rounds were run for about 10 cycles each. MiXCR, applied by TCRdb to the multiplex PCR reads, yields one record per CDR3 protein. The sample shows 50,000 to 65,000 distinct CDR3 sequences, about 65% of them seen only once. The CDR3 is 16 amino acids. Germline assignment: CDR1 LGHNA and CDR2 YSLEER. The TCR originated in a man in his forties with primary liver carcinoma and hepatitis B virus infection. Sequencing used liver tumor tissue from sampling region 4. Subset reported: tumor region T4, right-lateral pole. The chain employs TRBV4-3 and TRBJ2-1; a possible D gene is TRBD2 (6 bases). CDR3 DNA sequence: TGCTCCAGCAGCCGAGATAGGAGCGGGTTTCACAATGAGCAGTTCTTC. Its protein product is CSSSRDRSGFHNEQFF.